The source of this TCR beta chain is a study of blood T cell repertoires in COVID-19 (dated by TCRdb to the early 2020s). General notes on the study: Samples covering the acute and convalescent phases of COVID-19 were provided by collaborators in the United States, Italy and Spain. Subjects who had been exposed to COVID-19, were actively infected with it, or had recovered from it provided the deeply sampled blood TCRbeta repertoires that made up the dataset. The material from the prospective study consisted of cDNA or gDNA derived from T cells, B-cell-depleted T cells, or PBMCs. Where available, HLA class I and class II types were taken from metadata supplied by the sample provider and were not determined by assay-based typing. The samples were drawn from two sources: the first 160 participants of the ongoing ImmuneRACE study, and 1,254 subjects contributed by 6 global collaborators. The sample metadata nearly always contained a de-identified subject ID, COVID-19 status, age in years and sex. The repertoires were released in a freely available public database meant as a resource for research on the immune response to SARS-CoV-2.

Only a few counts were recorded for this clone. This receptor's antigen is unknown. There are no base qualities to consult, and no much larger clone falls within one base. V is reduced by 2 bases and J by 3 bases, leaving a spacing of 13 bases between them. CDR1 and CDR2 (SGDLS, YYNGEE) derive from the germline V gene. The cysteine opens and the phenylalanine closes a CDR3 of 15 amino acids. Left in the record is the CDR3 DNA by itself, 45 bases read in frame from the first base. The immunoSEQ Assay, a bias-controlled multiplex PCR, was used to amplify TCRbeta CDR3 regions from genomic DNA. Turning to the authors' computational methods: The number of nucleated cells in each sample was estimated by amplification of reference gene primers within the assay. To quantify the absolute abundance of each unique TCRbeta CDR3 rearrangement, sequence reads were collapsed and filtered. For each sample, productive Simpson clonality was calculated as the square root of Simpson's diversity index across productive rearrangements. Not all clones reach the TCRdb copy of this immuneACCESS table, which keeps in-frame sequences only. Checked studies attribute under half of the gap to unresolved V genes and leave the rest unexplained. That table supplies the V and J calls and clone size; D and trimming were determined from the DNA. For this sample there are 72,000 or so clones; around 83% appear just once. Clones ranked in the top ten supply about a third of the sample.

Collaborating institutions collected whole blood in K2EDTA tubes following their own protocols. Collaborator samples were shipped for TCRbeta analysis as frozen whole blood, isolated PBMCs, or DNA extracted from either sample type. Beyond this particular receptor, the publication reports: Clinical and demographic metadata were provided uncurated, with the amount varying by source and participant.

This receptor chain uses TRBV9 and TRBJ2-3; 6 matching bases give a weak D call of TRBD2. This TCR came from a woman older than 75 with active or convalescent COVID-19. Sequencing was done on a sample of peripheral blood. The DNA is TGTGCCAGCAGCGTTAGCGGCTCGGGAACAGATACGCAGTATTTT. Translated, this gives CASSVSGSGTDTQYF.